Listed below are T cell receptor beta chains from one sample, sequenced in a study of identical twins. In TCRdb, the 5' RACE reads were re-called with MiXCR into one record per CDR3 protein. The sample yields around 960,000 distinct CDR3 sequences, roughly 12% seen once. These data were likewise used in another study, on yellow fever vaccine responses in identical twins.

Sequenced material: PBMCs. The source is a woman aged 18-30 years in good health. The conserved cysteine and the conserved F or W are not part of the CDR3 here. Fields, in order: J gene, V gene, clone size, CDR3 protein. Some rows mark clone size as missing; the rest say once, few, many or name a class of expanded clone.

>TRBJ1-3|TRBV28|.
ASSSWADTIY
>TRBJ2-3|TRBV4-1|few
ASQDRPLTDTQY
>TRBJ2-3|TRBV12-3/TRBV12-4|.
ASTRGSPSDTQY
>TRBJ2-7|TRBV3-1|.
ASSHRATTYEQY
>TRBJ2-1|TRBV20-1|many
SAPTSSYNEQF
>TRBJ2-2|TRBV5-1|.
ASSSLTPNTGELF
>TRBJ1-1|TRBV12-3/TRBV12-4|few
ASSLGQGLVVTEAF
>TRBJ2-1|TRBV5-1|few
ASIDDSYNEQF
>TRBJ1-4|TRBV29-1|few
SVGSGFGEKLF
>TRBJ2-6|TRBV3-1|.
ASSQAVMSSGANVLT
>TRBJ2-1|TRBV7-6|.
ASSLAGTSGSSEQF
>TRBJ2-7|TRBV6-1|few
ASRPMVAGTYEQY
>TRBJ2-1|TRBV5-1|few
ASSQTRNEQF
>TRBJ2-7|TRBV7-3|few
ASSPADSYEQY
>TRBJ2-7|TRBV7-9|.
ASSERTSGSIPRGLY
>TRBJ1-1|TRBV18|few
ASSPLDFGQSNTEAF
>TRBJ2-2|TRBV5-1|few
ASSPGQAAVSGELF
>TRBJ2-7|TRBV7-9|.
ASSFRQNVDSSYEQY
>TRBJ1-2|TRBV5-1|few
ASSSDRGRNYGYT
>TRBJ2-1|TRBV20-1|.
SARDWGTSGNEQF
>TRBJ1-2|TRBV3-1|few
ASSLALREGYGYT
>TRBJ2-5|TRBV3-1|.
ASSHGTTQETQY
>TRBJ2-3|TRBV5-1|.
ASSFGTSGGIDTQY
>TRBJ2-3|TRBV27|.
ASSLQGIDTQY
>TRBJ2-1|TRBV6-1|many
ASSQERESYEQF
>TRBJ1-1|TRBV29-1|many
SVNKIQGNTEAF
>TRBJ2-2|TRBV7-9|few
ASSPKQGATGELF
>TRBJ2-1|TRBV29-1|many
TVTGTSGRNEQF
>TRBJ2-3|TRBV10-3|.
AISDQGALADTQY
>TRBJ1-1|TRBV5-1|.
ASSLNSPDTEAF